This TCR beta chain appears in the sequencing data of a study of Ad26.COV2.S vaccination and SARS-CoV-2 variants. Regarding treatment: over 15 received Ad26.COV2.S at low or high dose, single or two shots; 5 received placebo; per-sample allocation not given. Collection of samples fell on day 63 after the first vaccine or placebo injection. Only in-frame clones appear in the TCRdb table, and some are missing; sequencing was by immunoSEQ multiplex PCR. Among some 450,000 clones listed, about nine tenths were seen once. The germline V gene encodes CDR1 LNHNV and CDR2 YYDKDF (reference sequence). The CDR3 sequence is 17 residues long. The ends were cut back, 1 base at V and 2 bases at J, with 15 bases in the middle.

The TCR originated in a person aged 18-60 years who received the Ad26.COV2.S COVID-19 vaccine or a placebo. The chain joins TRBV15 to TRBJ1-5; weak D call: TRBD1 (5 bases). The source material was peripheral blood, sampled in a trial of Ad26.COV2.S vaccine versus placebo. CDR3 sequence: CATSRVTGDRGNQPQHF. DNA of the CDR3: TGTGCCACCAGCAGAGTGACGGGGGATAGGGGCAATCAGCCCCAGCATTTT.